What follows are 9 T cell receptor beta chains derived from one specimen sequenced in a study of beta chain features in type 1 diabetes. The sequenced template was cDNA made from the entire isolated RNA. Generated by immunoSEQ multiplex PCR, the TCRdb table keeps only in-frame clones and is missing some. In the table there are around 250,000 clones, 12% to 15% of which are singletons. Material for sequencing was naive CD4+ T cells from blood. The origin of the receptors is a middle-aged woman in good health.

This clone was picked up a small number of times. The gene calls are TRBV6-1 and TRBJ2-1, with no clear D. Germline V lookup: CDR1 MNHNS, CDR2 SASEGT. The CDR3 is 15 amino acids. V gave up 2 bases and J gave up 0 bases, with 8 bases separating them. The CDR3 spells CASSESVSSYNEQFF. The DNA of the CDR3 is TGTGCCAGCAGTGAATCAGTCAGCTCCTACAATGAGCAGTTCTTC.

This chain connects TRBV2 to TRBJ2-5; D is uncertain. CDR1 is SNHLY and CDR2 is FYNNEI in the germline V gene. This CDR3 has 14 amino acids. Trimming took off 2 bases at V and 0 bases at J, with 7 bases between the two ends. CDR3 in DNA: TGTGCCAGCAGTGAACGCCAGTACCAAGAGACCCAGTACTTC. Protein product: CASSERQYQETQYF.

For the CDR3, the DNA is TGTGCCAGCAGCCAGGGGTCGGGACAGGGCCACACTGAAGCTTTCTTT. It is translated as CASSQGSGQGHTEAFF. This rearrangement joins TRBV11-2 to TRBJ1-1; TRBD1 matches at 9 bases. The CDR3 runs 16 residues. The germline V gene encodes CDR1 SGHAT and CDR2 FQNNGV. Trimming cost V 5 bases and J 3 bases; bases outside gene matches: 10.

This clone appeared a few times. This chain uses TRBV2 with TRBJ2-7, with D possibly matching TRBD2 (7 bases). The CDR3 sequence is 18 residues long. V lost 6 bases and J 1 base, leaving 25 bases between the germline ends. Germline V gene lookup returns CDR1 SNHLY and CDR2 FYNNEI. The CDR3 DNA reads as TGTGCCAGCAGGCCCATCCGGGGGGCGCAACGCCCATCCTACGAGCAGTACTTC. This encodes CASRPIRGAQRPSYEQYF.

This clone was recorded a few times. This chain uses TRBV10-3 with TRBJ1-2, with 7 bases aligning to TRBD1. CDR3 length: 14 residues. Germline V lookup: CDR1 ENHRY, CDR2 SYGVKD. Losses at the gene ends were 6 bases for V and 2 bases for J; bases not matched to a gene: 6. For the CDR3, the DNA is TGTGCCATCAGCGACAGGGCAGAGAACTATGGCTACACCTTC. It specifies CAISDRAENYGYTF.

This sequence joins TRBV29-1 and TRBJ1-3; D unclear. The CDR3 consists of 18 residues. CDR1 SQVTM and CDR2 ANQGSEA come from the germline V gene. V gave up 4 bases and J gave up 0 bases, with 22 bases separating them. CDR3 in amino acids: CSVGTLPGNPASGNTIYF. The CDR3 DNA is TGCAGCGTTGGGACCCTACCGGGAAACCCAGCCTCTGGAAACACCATATATTTT.

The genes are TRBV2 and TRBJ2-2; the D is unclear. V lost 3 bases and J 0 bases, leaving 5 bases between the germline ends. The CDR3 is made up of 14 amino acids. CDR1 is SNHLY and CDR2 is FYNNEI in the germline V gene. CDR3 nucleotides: TGTGCCAGCAGTGATACAGCGAACACCGGGGAGCTGTTTTTT. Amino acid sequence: CASSDTANTGELFF.

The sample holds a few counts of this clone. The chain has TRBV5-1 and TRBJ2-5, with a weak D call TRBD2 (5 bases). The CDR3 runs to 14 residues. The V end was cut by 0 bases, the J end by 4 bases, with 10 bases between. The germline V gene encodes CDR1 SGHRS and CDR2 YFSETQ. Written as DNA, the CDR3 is TGCGCCAGCAGCTTGGGTTTTAGCGCAGAGACCCAGTACTTC. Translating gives CASSLGFSAETQYF.

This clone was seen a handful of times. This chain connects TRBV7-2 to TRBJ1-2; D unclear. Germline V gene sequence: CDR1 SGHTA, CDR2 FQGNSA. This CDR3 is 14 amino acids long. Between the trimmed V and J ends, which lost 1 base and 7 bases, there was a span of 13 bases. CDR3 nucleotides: TGTGCCAGCAGCTTAGGTTCATCGGTTGGTGGCTACACCTTC. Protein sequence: CASSLGSSVGGYTF.